This T cell receptor beta chain came from a study of blood T cell repertoires in COVID-19. Study at large: Acute and convalescent COVID-19 specimens originated in the United States, Italy and Spain. The analysed material was cDNA or gDNA that came from T cells, B-cell-depleted T cells, or PBMCs.

As originally analysed: Reference gene primers were amplified, and this amplification served to estimate nucleated cell counts. TCRdb's table, derived via immunoSEQ multiplex PCR, lists solely in-frame clones and lacks some. V, J and clone size are those of that table, while D and trimming were read from the DNA. Altogether 200,000 to 250,000 clones are present, 75% to 90% being singletons, with the ten largest covering less than 7.5%. With 4 bases clipped from V and 2 bases from J, the junction kept 5 bases outside the gene matches. The germline V gene has CDR1 SGHTA and CDR2 FQGTGA. The CDR3 is made up of 14 amino acids.

The chain couples TRBV7-3 to TRBJ2-7; TRBD2 matches 7 bases. The origin of this receptor is a man aged 55 to 70 who had recovered from COVID-19. Sequencing used peripheral blood. Written as DNA, the CDR3 is TGTGCCAGCAGCTCCCTGGGGGGGGCCTACGAGCAGTACTTC. Protein sequence: CASSSLGGAYEQYF.